This T cell receptor beta chain was sequenced during a study of immune evolution from preneoplasia to lung adenocarcinoma. Looked up from germline, CDR1 is SGHVS and CDR2 is FQNEAQ. The CDR3 has 15 amino acids. V shed 5 bases, J shed 5 bases, and the junction held 7 bases outside the gene matches. Clones were read by immunoSEQ multiplex PCR, and TCRdb kept only the in-frame ones, dropping some. This table holds roughly 4,000 clones, roughly 82% found once. The source is a person aged 65-85 years with invasive lung adenocarcinoma. The chain links TRBV7-8 to TRBJ2-5, with 11 nucleotides matching TRBD2. The specimen was FFPE invasive lung adenocarcinoma tissue. The chain's CDR3 is CASSTRLAGRETQYF. The CDR3 bases are TGTGCCAGCAGCACCCGACTAGCGGGAAGGGAGACCCAGTACTTC.